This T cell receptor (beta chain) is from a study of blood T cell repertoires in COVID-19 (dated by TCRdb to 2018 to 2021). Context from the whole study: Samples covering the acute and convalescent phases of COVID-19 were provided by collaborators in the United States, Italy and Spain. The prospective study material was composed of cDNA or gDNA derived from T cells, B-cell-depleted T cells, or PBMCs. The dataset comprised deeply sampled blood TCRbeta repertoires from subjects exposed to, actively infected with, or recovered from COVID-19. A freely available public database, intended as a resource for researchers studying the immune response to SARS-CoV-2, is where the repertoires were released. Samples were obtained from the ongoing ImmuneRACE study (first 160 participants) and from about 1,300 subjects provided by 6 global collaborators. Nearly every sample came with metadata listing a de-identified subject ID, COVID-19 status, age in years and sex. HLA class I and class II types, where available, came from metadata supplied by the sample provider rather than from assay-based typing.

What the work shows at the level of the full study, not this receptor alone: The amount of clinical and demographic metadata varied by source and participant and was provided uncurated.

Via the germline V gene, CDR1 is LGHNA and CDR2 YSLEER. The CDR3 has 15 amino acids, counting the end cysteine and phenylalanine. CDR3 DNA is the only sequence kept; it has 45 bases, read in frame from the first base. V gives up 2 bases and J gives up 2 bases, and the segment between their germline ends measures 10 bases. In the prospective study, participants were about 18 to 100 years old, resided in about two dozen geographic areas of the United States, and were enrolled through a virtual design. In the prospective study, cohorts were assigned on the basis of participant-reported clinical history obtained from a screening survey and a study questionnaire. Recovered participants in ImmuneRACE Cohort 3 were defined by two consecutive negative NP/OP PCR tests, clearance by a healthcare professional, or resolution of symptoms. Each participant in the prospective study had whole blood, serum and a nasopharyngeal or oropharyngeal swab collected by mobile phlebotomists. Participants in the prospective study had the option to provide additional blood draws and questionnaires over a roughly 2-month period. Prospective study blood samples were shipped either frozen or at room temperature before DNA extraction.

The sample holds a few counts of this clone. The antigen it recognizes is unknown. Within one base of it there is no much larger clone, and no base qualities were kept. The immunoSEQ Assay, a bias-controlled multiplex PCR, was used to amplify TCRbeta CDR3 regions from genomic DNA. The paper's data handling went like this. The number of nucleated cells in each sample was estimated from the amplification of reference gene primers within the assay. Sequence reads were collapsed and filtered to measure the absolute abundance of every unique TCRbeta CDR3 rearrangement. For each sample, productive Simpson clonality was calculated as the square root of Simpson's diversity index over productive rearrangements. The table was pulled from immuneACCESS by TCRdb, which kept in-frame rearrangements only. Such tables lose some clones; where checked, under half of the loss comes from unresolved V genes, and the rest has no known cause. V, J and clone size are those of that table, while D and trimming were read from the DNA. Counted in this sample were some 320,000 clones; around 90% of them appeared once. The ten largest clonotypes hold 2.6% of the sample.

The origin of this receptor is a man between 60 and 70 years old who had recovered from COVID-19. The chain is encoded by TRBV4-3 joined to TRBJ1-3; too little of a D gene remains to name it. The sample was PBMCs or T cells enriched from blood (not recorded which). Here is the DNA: TGCGCCAGCAGCCAATCTGCAGTTACTGGAAACACCATATATTTT. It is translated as CASSQSAVTGNTIYF.